These 9 T cell receptor beta chains share one sample of origin, sequenced in a study of identifying expanded T cells in peripheral blood. TCRdb keeps only in-frame clones here, not all; method: immunoSEQ multiplex PCR. The sample has around 100,000 clones; about 89% are singletons. Sequenced material: blood. The source of these receptors is a person aged 18-70 years in good health.

The rearrangement links TRBV7-8 to TRBJ1-5; tentative D call: TRBD1 (5 bases). CDR3 length: 19 amino acids. Germline V gives CDR1 SGHVS, CDR2 FQNEAQ. Trimming removed 0 bases from V and 0 bases from J, with 18 bases in between. The CDR3 DNA sequence: TGTGCCAGCAGCTTAGCGAGGGCAGGGCCTCCTTATAGCAATCAGCCCCAGCATTTT. Its translation is CASSLARAGPPYSNQPQHF. Full variable domain (outside the CDR3, taken from reference TRBV7-8 and TRBJ1-5): GAGVSQSPRYKVAKRGQDVALRCDPISGHVSLFWYQQALGQGPEFLTYFQNEAQLDKSGLPSDRFFAERPEGSVSTLKIQRTQQEDSAVYLCASSLARAGPPYSNQPQHFGDGTRLSIL.

The chain carries TRBV5-4 and TRBJ2-7; tentatively, D is TRBD1 or TRBD2 (5 bases each). Trimming shortened V by 0 bases and J by 0 bases, and 10 bases separated the two germline ends. The CDR3 length is 15 residues. Looked up from germline, CDR1 is SGHNT and CDR2 is YYREEE (reference sequence). In DNA, the CDR3 is TGTGCCAGCAGCTTGGGAAGGGACCTCTCCTACGAGCAGTACTTC. Its translation: CASSLGRDLSYEQYF.

The CDR3 loop reads CASSTAGTPLWAFF. The CDR3 region has the DNA TGTGCCAGTTCGACGGCGGGGACGCCCCTGTGGGCTTTCTTT. The V and J genes are TRBV19 and TRBJ1-1; tentatively, D is TRBD1 (5 bases). The ends were cut back, 8 bases at V and 11 bases at J, with 24 bases in the middle. The CDR3 has 14 amino acids. Germline CDR1 is LNHDA and CDR2 is SQIVND (reference sequence).

The chain joins TRBV5-4 to TRBJ2-7; no reliable D call. Trimming shortened V by 2 bases and J by 2 bases, and 5 bases separated the two germline ends. Germline CDR1 SGHNT, CDR2 YYREEE (reference sequence). The length of the CDR3 is 12 residues. The CDR3 protein is CASSFGPYEQYF. CDR3 bases: TGTGCCAGCAGCTTCGGACCCTACGAGCAGTACTTC.

The chain recombines TRBV21-1 with TRBJ1-2; no DNA check was done on the table's D call, TRBD1. TRBV21-1 is deemed a pseudogene. This CDR3 has 17 amino acids. DNA of the CDR3: TGTGCCAGCAGCATAAACGCAGGAAGAAAAGCTAACTATGGCTACACCTTC. Amino acids: CASSINAGRKANYGYTF.

The chain has TRBV19 and TRBJ2-5, with 8 bases matching TRBD1. The CDR3 spans 18 residues. In germline, CDR1 is LNHDA, CDR2 SQIVND (reference sequence). Trimming at V came to 5 bases and at J to 4 bases, leaving 18 bases not matched to a gene. CDR3 nucleotides: TGTGCCAGTAGTCCTGCCCTGACAGGGACAGGAGGGAGAGAGACCCAGTACTTC. As protein: CASSPALTGTGGRETQYF.

The chain links TRBV4-2 to TRBJ2-1; a possible D gene is TRBD1 (6 bases). The CDR3 loop spans 15 amino acids. The germline gives CDR1 LGHNA, CDR2 YNFKEQ. V lost 0 bases to trimming and J lost 6 bases, with 12 bases between them. CDR3 loop: CASSQDLGGFNEQFF. The CDR3 nucleotides are TGTGCCAGCAGCCAAGATCTTGGGGGCTTCAATGAGCAGTTCTTC.

J is TRBJ2-3 and V is TRBV7-2; weak D call: TRBD2 (5 bases). There are 14 residues in the CDR3. CDR1 and CDR2 (germline): SGHTA, FQGNSA. Trimming took off 5 bases at V and 2 bases at J, with 11 bases between the two ends. The CDR3 DNA sequence: TGTGCCAGCAGCCCCGGACTGACCACAGATACGCAGTATTTT. It encodes CASSPGLTTDTQYF.

This clone was detected only once. The chain recombines TRBV6-6 with TRBJ1-6, with 9 bases identical to TRBD1. The junction had 3 bases not matched to a gene; V was cut back by 7 bases and J by 8 bases. Germline loops: CDR1 MNHNY, CDR2 SVGAGI (reference sequence). The CDR3 covers 13 residues. CDR3 loop: CASTGQGDSPLHF. For the CDR3, the DNA is TGTGCCAGCACGGGACAGGGAGATTCACCCCTCCACTTT.